A selection of T cell receptor beta chains follows, all from one sample in a study of blood T cell repertoires in COVID-19. Clones were sequenced by immunoSEQ multiplex PCR, and TCRdb holds only the in-frame ones, with some missing. The sample records around 180,000 clones, over 75% being singletons. Material: peripheral blood. These receptors came from an elderly man with COVID-19, enrolled during active disease. CDR3s include the opening cysteine and the closing phenylalanine or tryptophan. D genes are given only for firm matches. The size of a clone is reported for some rows only, either as once, few or many, or as a class for expanded clones.

J: TRBJ2-6; V: TRBV3-1/TRBV3-2; D: TRBD1; size: .; DNA: TGTGCCAGCAGCCCACGGACAGGGGCCCTCTCTGGGGCCAACGTCCTGACTTTC; CDR3: CASSPRTGALSGANVLTF
J: TRBJ2-1; V: TRBV19; D: TRBD2; size: .; DNA: TGTGCCAGTAGGGCTAGCGGGGGGCCCTACAATGAGCAGTTCTTC; CDR3: CASRASGGPYNEQFF
J: TRBJ1-1; V: TRBV2; D: .; size: .; DNA: TGTGCCAGCAGTCGACAGATGAACACTGAAGCTTTCTTT; CDR3: CASSRQMNTEAFF
J: TRBJ2-1; V: TRBV27; D: TRBD2; size: .; DNA: TGTGCCAGCAGTTCCCCTAGCGGGGGGGCGGGCTCCTACAATGAGCAGTTCTTC; CDR3: CASSSPSGGAGSYNEQFF
J: TRBJ1-2; V: TRBV3-1/TRBV3-2; D: .; size: .; DNA: TGTGCCAGCAGCCGACGAGGGATGGATAACTATGGCTACACCTTC; CDR3: CASSRRGMDNYGYTF
J: TRBJ1-2; V: TRBV7-9; D: .; size: once; DNA: TGTGCCAGCAGCCGGGACTACTATGGCTACACCTTC; CDR3: CASSRDYYGYTF
J: TRBJ1-2; V: TRBV6-6; D: .; size: .; DNA: TGTGCCAGCAGTTACGGAGAGCAGGGCTATGGCTACACCTTC; CDR3: CASSYGEQGYGYTF
J: TRBJ2-1; V: TRBV5-6; D: .; size: few; DNA: TGTGCCAGCAGCGAGGGATGGACCAATGAGCAGTTCTTC; CDR3: CASSEGWTNEQFF
J: TRBJ2-2; V: TRBV6-5; D: TRBD1; size: .; DNA: TGTGCCAGCAGATCGGACAGGGGAAACACCGGGGAGCTGTTTTTT; CDR3: CASRSDRGNTGELFF
J: TRBJ1-4; V: TRBV6-1; D: TRBD1; size: .; DNA: TGTGCCAGCAGTGAAGCGGGGACAGAAATTGAAAAACTGTTTTTT; CDR3: CASSEAGTEIEKLFF
J: TRBJ1-2; V: TRBV6-6; D: TRBD1; size: .; DNA: TGTGCCAGCAGGCCGGGACAGTCGTATGGCTACACCTTC; CDR3: CASRPGQSYGYTF
J: TRBJ2-2; V: TRBV4-1; D: TRBD2; size: .; DNA: TGCGCCAGCAGCCGACTAGCGGGGGGATCAGACACCGGGGAGCTGTTTTTT; CDR3: CASSRLAGGSDTGELFF
J: TRBJ2-7; V: TRBV5-1; D: TRBD2; size: .; DNA: TGCGCCAGCAGCCCGCGACTAGCGGGGGAATTATACGAGCAGTACTTC; CDR3: CASSPRLAGELYEQYF
J: TRBJ1-6; V: TRBV19; D: TRBD1; size: .; DNA: TGTGCCAGCCGTGTGGATTCCACAGGGGGAGGTTCACCCCTCCACTTT; CDR3: CASRVDSTGGGSPLHF
J: TRBJ1-5; V: TRBV19; D: .; size: .; DNA: TGTGCCAGTAGTATCCCTGGCCAGGGTTTAGGTCAGCCCCAGCATTTT; CDR3: CASSIPGQGLGQPQHF
J: TRBJ2-7; V: TRBV2; D: TRBD1; size: .; DNA: TGTGCCAGCAAAGGTGGGACAGGGGTGACCTACGAGCAGTACTTC; CDR3: CASKGGTGVTYEQYF
J: TRBJ2-2; V: TRBV10-3; D: .; size: .; DNA: TGTGCCATCAGTGAGGTGGGGGCAGGCGGGGAGCTGTTTTTT; CDR3: CAISEVGAGGELFF
J: TRBJ1-2; V: TRBV6-5; D: TRBD1; size: .; DNA: TGTGCCAGCAGTCGACAGGGAAGTGGGTATGGCTACACCTTC; CDR3: CASSRQGSGYGYTF
J: TRBJ2-3; V: TRBV18; D: TRBD1; size: few; DNA: TGTGCCAGCTCACCGGGACAGGAGGGGGTTACAGATACGCAGTATTTT; CDR3: CASSPGQEGVTDTQYF
J: TRBJ1-5; V: TRBV6-4; D: TRBD1; size: .; DNA: TGTGCCAGCAGTGAGGGACAGAATCAGCCCCAGCATTTT; CDR3: CASSEGQNQPQHF
J: TRBJ2-1; V: TRBV7-9; D: .; size: .; DNA: TGTGCCAGCAGCTTAGGGGCGGTGGGAGTTAATGAGCAGTTCTTC; CDR3: CASSLGAVGVNEQFF
J: TRBJ1-2; V: TRBV18; D: TRBD1; size: few; DNA: TGTGCCAGCTCACCCTCCGGGACAGGGGGCTTTGGCTACACCTTC; CDR3: CASSPSGTGGFGYTF
J: TRBJ1-1; V: TRBV29-1; D: TRBD1; size: .; DNA: TGCAGCGTGGGGACAGGTGGGATGAACACTGAAGCTTTCTTT; CDR3: CSVGTGGMNTEAFF
J: TRBJ2-5; V: TRBV5-1; D: .; size: .; DNA: TGCGCCAGCAGCTTGGAACAGGGACAACAAGAGACCCAGTACTTC; CDR3: CASSLEQGQQETQYF
J: TRBJ1-1; V: TRBV19; D: .; size: .; DNA: TGTGCCAGTAGTATAGATCCCGAAGGGGGAGAAACTGAAGCTTTCTTT; CDR3: CASSIDPEGGETEAFF
J: TRBJ1-2; V: TRBV3-1/TRBV3-2; D: .; size: few; DNA: TGTGCCAGCAGAACGACCGGGACACTCTATGGCTACACCTTC; CDR3: CASRTTGTLYGYTF
J: TRBJ2-7; V: TRBV12-3/TRBV12-4; D: .; size: once; DNA: TGTGCCAGCAGTTTATCAGTTGACGGGGAGCAGTACTTC; CDR3: CASSLSVDGEQYF
J: TRBJ1-4; V: TRBV5-4; D: .; size: .; DNA: TGTGCCAGCAGCTTCCGGGATCTCGAGAGGGAAAAACTGTTTTTT; CDR3: CASSFRDLEREKLFF
J: TRBJ1-1; V: TRBV19; D: .; size: few; DNA: TGTGCCAGCCGACAGCGTGCTGAAGCTTTCTTT; CDR3: CASRQRAEAFF
J: TRBJ1-2; V: TRBV6-2/TRBV6-3; D: TRBD1; size: .; DNA: TGTGCCAGCAGTACACAGGGGGCCGAAGGCTACACCTTC; CDR3: CASSTQGAEGYTF
J: TRBJ2-7; V: TRBV7-9; D: TRBD1; size: .; DNA: TGTGCCAGCAGCTTAACGGGACAGGGACCCTACGAGCAGTACTTC; CDR3: CASSLTGQGPYEQYF
J: TRBJ2-5; V: TRBV5-4; D: TRBD2; size: .; DNA: TGTGCCAGCAGCTTGGGAGGGGGGCTGGGACTAGAAGAGACCCAGTACTTC; CDR3: CASSLGGGLGLEETQYF
J: TRBJ1-6; V: TRBV7-2; D: .; size: .; DNA: TGTGCCAGCAGCTTATACAGGGTCGGCTCCTATAATTCACCCCTCCACTTT; CDR3: CASSLYRVGSYNSPLHF
J: TRBJ1-3; V: TRBV28; D: .; size: .; DNA: TGTGCCAGCAGTTTAGGGGGCTCACTCTGGGGAAACACCATATATTTT; CDR3: CASSLGGSLWGNTIYF
J: TRBJ2-7; V: TRBV7-9; D: .; size: .; DNA: TGTGCCAGCAGCTTAGGAGATTACGAGCAGTACTTC; CDR3: CASSLGDYEQYF
J: TRBJ1-5; V: TRBV4-2; D: .; size: once; DNA: TGTGCCAGCAGCCGAGGGAGAGATCAGCCCCAGCATTTT; CDR3: CASSRGRDQPQHF
J: TRBJ2-3; V: TRBV12-5; D: TRBD2; size: .; DNA: TGTGCTAGTGGACCCGAGCGGGGGAGCACAGATACGCAGTATTTT; CDR3: CASGPERGSTDTQYF
J: TRBJ1-5; V: TRBV10-3; D: TRBD1; size: .; DNA: TGTGCCATTGCGACAGGGAGCAATCAGCCCCAGCATTTT; CDR3: CAIATGSNQPQHF
J: TRBJ2-5; V: TRBV18; D: .; size: .; DNA: TGTGCCAGCTCACCACCGGACTCGAGCCAAGAGACCCAGTACTTC; CDR3: CASSPPDSSQETQYF
J: TRBJ2-1; V: TRBV6-1; D: .; size: .; DNA: TGTGCCAGCAGTGATAGCGGCCTCCCCTCCTACAATGAGCAGTTCTTC; CDR3: CASSDSGLPSYNEQFF
J: TRBJ1-2; V: TRBV18; D: .; size: few; DNA: TGTGCCAGCTCACCGCAGGGATATGGCTACACCTTC; CDR3: CASSPQGYGYTF
J: TRBJ1-1; V: TRBV2; D: .; size: .; DNA: TGTGCCAGCAGTGAGGGGTCAGGGTGGTCGGCGGACACTGAAGCTTTCTTT; CDR3: CASSEGSGWSADTEAFF
J: TRBJ2-3; V: TRBV6-5; D: .; size: .; DNA: TGTGCCACCCGCGCGGTTTGGTATACGCAGTATTTT; CDR3: CATRAVWYTQYF
J: TRBJ1-2; V: TRBV5-1; D: TRBD1; size: .; DNA: TGCGCCAGCAGCGCCAAGGACAGGGGAAGTTATGGCTACACCTTC; CDR3: CASSAKDRGSYGYTF
J: TRBJ2-7; V: TRBV5-1; D: .; size: .; DNA: TGCGCCAGCAGCTTCCAGGGATACGAGCAGTACTTC; CDR3: CASSFQGYEQYF
J: TRBJ1-1; V: TRBV7-2; D: TRBD1; size: .; DNA: TGTGCCAGCAGCCCTCGGGAGGGGGCGATGAACACTGAAGCTTTCTTT; CDR3: CASSPREGAMNTEAFF
J: TRBJ1-3; V: TRBV7-3; D: TRBD1; size: .; DNA: TGTGCCAGCGGAGGGAAGGGGGCAGGAAACACCATATATTTT; CDR3: CASGGKGAGNTIYF
J: TRBJ2-2; V: TRBV6-5; D: .; size: .; DNA: TGTGCCAGCATATTTGAGGAGTCGAACACCGGGGAGCTGTTTTTT; CDR3: CASIFEESNTGELFF
J: TRBJ1-4; V: TRBV24-1; D: TRBD1; size: .; DNA: TGTGCCACCAGCCGGGACAGGGGCCACAAACTGTTTTTT; CDR3: CATSRDRGHKLFF
J: TRBJ2-3; V: TRBV18; D: TRBD1; size: .; DNA: TGTGCCAGCTCGCCAGACAGGGGTGGGGATACGCAGTATTTT; CDR3: CASSPDRGGDTQYF
J: TRBJ1-5; V: TRBV18; D: .; size: .; DNA: TGTGCCAGCTCGCCTCCGGGGAAAAGCAATCAGCCCCAGCATTTT; CDR3: CASSPPGKSNQPQHF